A selection of T cell receptor beta chains follows, all from one sample in a study of blood T cell repertoires in COVID-19. The table came from immunoSEQ multiplex PCR; TCRdb's copy has only in-frame clones and leaves some out. The top ten hold approximately 1% of the sample, which has 300,000 to 350,000 clones, roughly 90% seen once. Sequences were obtained from PBMCs or T cells enriched from blood (not recorded which). Receptor source: a woman in her 30s who had recovered from COVID-19. Each CDR3 is given without its conserved first and last residue.

j_call	v_call	cdr3_aa
TRBJ2-5	TRBV21-1	ASSKYRGFRETQY
TRBJ2-2	TRBV5-1	ASSPETGSGIGELF
TRBJ2-2	TRBV6-5	ASGSGQGDTGELF
TRBJ1-2	TRBV19	ASAGGANYGYT
TRBJ2-5	TRBV6-1	ASSESPGGETQY
TRBJ1-1	TRBV6-5	ASSLQGARAF
TRBJ2-3	TRBV19	ASSISDRGLGTDTQY
TRBJ1-2	TRBV30	ASSRVGDYGYT
TRBJ1-6	TRBV13	ASSPVEGTSNSPLH
TRBJ1-5	TRBV18	ASSPQGGNQPQH
TRBJ2-1	TRBV10-1	ASSDNGHEQF
TRBJ2-3	TRBV15	ATSSSIHSGGWTDTQY
TRBJ1-2	TRBV11-2	ASSSTGDGREGYT
TRBJ1-3	TRBV7-8	ASSFRGGNTIY
TRBJ1-2	TRBV28	ASMIGDYGYT
TRBJ1-1	TRBV28	ASSGGGLHMNTEAF
TRBJ2-1	TRBV10-3	AIRAGNNEQF